These 28 T cell receptor beta chains were sequenced from one sample in a study of T cells after yellow fever vaccination. TCRdb passed the 5' RACE reads through MiXCR, listing each CDR3 protein once. The table has hundreds of thousands of distinct CDR3 sequences, 13% seen once. Sequencing used PBMCs, obtained on the day of the yellow fever booster vaccination. All receptors derive from a man younger than 40 who received the YFV17D yellow fever vaccine.

The rearrangement joins TRBV11-2 to TRBJ2-3; maybe TRBD2 (6 bases). V lost 3 bases to trimming and J lost 0 bases, with 13 bases between them. This CDR3 contains 16 residues. Germline V CDR1 and CDR2: SGHAT, FQNNGV. The DNA for the CDR3 is TGTGCCAGCAGCTTCGTTGGAGGGTCTAGCACAGATACGCAGTATTTT. Its protein product is CASSFVGGSSTDTQYF.

The chain couples TRBV19 to TRBJ2-7; TRBD1 aligns across 8 bases. V gave up 7 bases and J gave up 3 bases; unmatched junction bases: 5. CDR1 is LNHDA, CDR2 SQIVND, per germline (reference sequence). The CDR3 is 13 residues long. In DNA form, the CDR3 reads TGTGCCAGTATCGGCGACAGGGGCTACGAGCAGTACTTC. It is translated as CASIGDRGYEQYF.

This clonotype was observed a few times. The chain has TRBV19 and TRBJ2-1; 8 bases match TRBD2. CDR1 is LNHDA, CDR2 SQIVND, per germline (reference sequence). V was pared by 3 bases and J by 9 bases, with 22 bases of the junction left unmatched. The CDR3 loop spans 19 amino acids. Here the CDR3 DNA reads TGTGCCAGTAGTATCCCGCCAGCACGACGGGAGGGCCGCAGTGGTGAGCAGTTCTTC. Residues: CASSIPPARREGRSGEQFF.

This clonotype was seen a few times. The V and J genes are TRBV12-3 or TRBV12-4 and TRBJ2-1, with D maybe TRBD2 (5 bases). This CDR3 comprises 14 residues. The germline V and J ends were trimmed by 1 base and 9 bases, with 13 bases remaining between them. The CDR3 DNA sequence: TGTGCCAGCAGTTTAGGATTTCCAGCGGCTGAGCAGTTCTTC. This encodes CASSLGFPAAEQFF.

The chain has TRBV7-9 and TRBJ2-1; maybe TRBD2 (5 bases). Germline CDR1 reads SEHNR; CDR2 reads FQNEAQ (reference sequence). The CDR3 covers 13 residues. V shed 0 bases and J shed 11 bases, with 11 bases lying between them. DNA of the CDR3: TGTGCCAGCAGCTTAGCGGGAGATAATCAGCAGTTCTTC. It encodes CASSLAGDNQQFF.

The chain joins TRBV9 to TRBJ2-7; no reliable D call. The CDR3 consists of 14 residues. The germline V and J ends were trimmed by 4 bases and 3 bases, with 14 bases remaining between them. Germline CDR1 SGDLS, CDR2 YYNGEE. The CDR3 DNA sequence: TGTGCCAGCAGCCCCAGCCTCTCGGGCTACGAGCAGTACTTC. Translation gives CASSPSLSGYEQYF.

The V gene is TRBV7-6, the J gene TRBJ2-7; 7 nucleotides align to TRBD1. CDR1 SGHVS and CDR2 FNYEAQ come from the germline V gene. This CDR3 contains 15 residues. The V segment lost 1 base and the J segment 1 base; nucleotides outside the gene matches: 4. The CDR3 nucleotides are TGTGCCAGCAGCTTAGAGGGACAGCGTTCCTACGAGCAGTACTTC. Translation gives CASSLEGQRSYEQYF.

This clonotype has a count of ten or more. The CDR3 DNA sequence: TGTGCCAGCAGCCAAGACCCCAGACTACAACGGGGCACCGGGGAGCTGTTTTTT. The encoded protein is CASSQDPRLQRGTGELFF. The chain joins TRBV3-2 to TRBJ2-2; the table calls TRBD2, which could not be checked here. TRBV3-2 is listed as a pseudogene. This CDR3 has 18 amino acids.

The chain combines TRBV5-1 with TRBJ2-3; 7 nucleotides align to TRBD1. The CDR3 runs to 13 residues. J gave up 4 bases and V 5 bases, and 4 bases lay outside the gene matches. From germline, CDR1 is SGHRS and CDR2 YFSETQ. CDR3 coding DNA: TGCGCCAGCAGACTTGGACAGGCAGATACGCAGTATTTT. Translation gives CASRLGQADTQYF.

The table lists this clonotype with a count of one. The chain recombines TRBV20-1 with TRBJ2-1; either TRBD1 or TRBD2 may fit D (5 bases each). V was shortened by 0 bases and J by 7 bases, with 19 bases between the two germline ends. The germline gives CDR1 DFQATT, CDR2 SNEGSKA (reference sequence). CDR3 length equals 16 residues. Here the CDR3 DNA reads TGCAGTGCTAGAGATGAGGGGACGATCCCGCCGAATGAGCAGTTCTTC. As protein: CSARDEGTIPPNEQFF.

On this clonotype itself: A much larger clone lies one base from this, so it may be a read error. The chain joins TRBV7-2 to TRBJ2-5; D is undetermined. This CDR3 is 15 amino acids long. From germline, CDR1 is SGHTA and CDR2 FQGNSA. This CDR3 is CASSPRRATQETRYF. The DNA of the CDR3 is TGTGCCAGCAGCCCCCGTCGAGCAACGCAAGAGACCCGGTACTTC.

The genes are TRBV20-1 and TRBJ2-1, with TRBD2 matching 7 bases. CDR1 DFQATT and CDR2 SNEGSKA come from the germline V gene (reference sequence). There are 20 residues in the CDR3. Unmatched junction bases numbered 26, after V lost 2 bases and J lost 7 bases. CDR3 bases: TGCAGTGCTAGAATGGGAGCGGGCTCGGAGACTAGCCCTGGGAGGAATGAGCAGTTCTTC. As protein: CSARMGAGSETSPGRNEQFF.

The chain has TRBV7-6 and TRBJ2-1, with D possibly TRBD2 on 6 matching bases. The CDR3 spans 15 residues. The V end lost 4 bases, the J end lost 6 bases, and 16 bases lay between the germline ends. Germline CDR1 is SGHVS and CDR2 is FNYEAQ. The CDR3 DNA is TGTGCCAGCAGCTCCAGGGTCGGGGGTTCCAATGAGCAGTTCTTC. Its protein is CASSSRVGGSNEQFF.

The V call is TRBV15, the J call TRBJ2-7, with D tentatively TRBD2 (5 bases). Germline V lookup: CDR1 LNHNV, CDR2 YYDKDF (reference sequence). The CDR3 covers 17 residues. The V and J ends lost 4 bases and 2 bases respectively, with 21 bases between them. CDR3 bases: TGTGCCACCAGCACCACTAACACAGCGGACCTTGCCTACGAGCAGTACTTC. It specifies CATSTTNTADLAYEQYF.

This CDR3 reads CAIKAPQDEQFF. The CDR3, as DNA: TGTGCCATCAAGGCTCCCCAGGATGAGCAGTTCTTC. J is TRBJ2-1 and V is TRBV10-3; D remains ambiguous. This CDR3 is 12 amino acids long. Germline V gene lookup returns CDR1 ENHRY and CDR2 SYGVKD. Trimming took 7 bases from V and 8 from J, leaving 12 bases between them.

V usage is TRBV20-1 and J usage is TRBJ2-5; 7 bases align to TRBD2. J gave up 1 base and V 0 bases, and 5 bases lay outside the gene matches. Germline lookup yields CDR1 DFQATT and CDR2 SNEGSKA (reference sequence). The CDR3 extends over 15 amino acids. Here the CDR3 DNA reads TGCAGTGCTAGAGATCCGGCGGGGGTCCAAGAGACCCAGTACTTC. Protein: CSARDPAGVQETQYF.

This clonotype was picked up a small number of times. The chain employs TRBV20-1 and TRBJ2-3, with 10 bases aligning to TRBD2. Germline V lookup: CDR1 DFQATT, CDR2 SNEGSKA (reference sequence). The CDR3 runs to 14 residues. With V trimmed by 6 bases and J by 0 bases, 3 bases remained unmatched. The CDR3 DNA reads TGCAGTGCGGAGACTAGCGGGAGCACAGATACGCAGTATTTT. It translates to CSAETSGSTDTQYF.

This clonotype occurred a few times. The V gene is TRBV2, the J gene TRBJ2-1, with D unclear. The CDR3 is 13 residues long. Germline loops: CDR1 SNHLY, CDR2 FYNNEI. V was pared by 8 bases and J by 7 bases, with 15 bases between. CDR3 sequence (DNA): TGTGCCAGCCTGCCCCCGGCTCCAAATGAGCAGTTCTTC. Translating gives CASLPPAPNEQFF.

The chain couples TRBV7-9 to TRBJ1-6; D ambiguous. CDR3 size: 13 residues. The ends were cut back, 2 bases at V and 9 bases at J, with 8 bases in the middle. Germline CDR1 SEHNR, CDR2 FQNEAQ (reference sequence). In DNA form, the CDR3 reads TGTGCCAGCAGCTTATCGGCGAGTTCACCCCTCCACTTT. Translated, it gives CASSLSASSPLHF. The complete variable domain, with remaining parts taken from reference TRBV7-9 and TRBJ1-6, reads DTGVSQNPRHKITKRGQNVTFRCDPISEHNRLYWYRQTLGQGPEFLTYFQNEAQLEKSRLLSDRFSAERPKGSFSTLEIQRTEQGDSAMYLCASSLSASSPLHFGNGTRLTVT.

J is TRBJ2-5 and V is TRBV24-1; possibly TRBD2 for D (5 bases). V lost 7 bases and J lost 5, with 25 bases in between. The CDR3 is 17 residues long. Germline V gives CDR1 KGHDR, CDR2 SFDVKD. The CDR3 nucleotides are TGTGCCACCAGCGCCACCCCGGGCTGGGAGAGCTGGGAGACCCAGTACTTC. Protein: CATSATPGWESWETQYF.

This clonotype came up a few times. The chain links TRBV12-3 or TRBV12-4 to TRBJ2-6; D is undetermined. Trimming left V 7 bases short and J 4 bases short, with 8 bases between. This CDR3 comprises 13 residues. The CDR3 DNA reads as TGTGCCAGCACCCCCACCGGGGCCAACGTCCTGACTTTC. Its translation is CASTPTGANVLTF.

The chain carries TRBV5-1 and TRBJ2-1, with 8 bases lining up with TRBD1. Germline CDR1 and CDR2: SGHRS and YFSETQ. J gave up 0 bases and V 0 bases, and 2 bases lay outside the gene matches. The CDR3 covers 16 residues. CDR3 in DNA: TGCGCCAGCAGCTTGGGGACAGGGCGCTCCTACAATGAGCAGTTCTTC. This encodes CASSLGTGRSYNEQFF.

The V call is TRBV27, the J call TRBJ2-5, with a tentative D call TRBD1 (6 bases). V was pared by 2 bases and J by 2 bases, with 9 bases between. The germline gives CDR1 MNHEY, CDR2 SMNVEV (reference sequence). The length of the CDR3 is 14 residues. CDR3 nucleotides: TGTGCCAGCAGTTTAGGACAGATGCAAGAGACCCAGTACTTC. Translation: CASSLGQMQETQYF.

The CDR3 sequence: CASSLEVTADEQFF. In DNA, the CDR3 is TGTGCCAGCAGCTTAGAGGTCACAGCGGATGAGCAGTTCTTC. This chain uses TRBV7-7 with TRBJ2-1; a weak D match, TRBD2 (5 bases). V gave up 1 base and J gave up 8 bases, with 12 bases separating them. Germline CDR1 SSHAT, CDR2 FNYEAQ (reference sequence). This CDR3 is 14 amino acids long.

This clonotype was recorded at least ten times. This rearrangement joins TRBV6-2 or TRBV6-3 to TRBJ2-7, with D perhaps matching TRBD1 or TRBD2 (5 bases each). Per germline, CDR1 MNHEY and CDR2 SVGEGT. The V gene lost 8 bases and the J gene lost 3 bases, with 23 bases spanning the gap. The CDR3 covers 16 residues. The CDR3 DNA is TGTGCCAGCCTAGCCGTGAGGGGCGCGAGGATCTACGAGCAGTACTTC. Translated, it gives CASLAVRGARIYEQYF.

This clonotype has a handful of counts. The V call is TRBV20-1, the J call TRBJ2-5, with 8 bases aligning to TRBD2. Germline CDR1 and CDR2: DFQATT and SNEGSKA (reference sequence). With 6 bases clipped from V and 8 bases from J, the junction kept 23 bases outside the gene matches. This CDR3 spans 17 amino acids. The CDR3 coding sequence is TGCAGTGCCCCTCTTCACCCGGGAGGGGAGGAGGGTACTACCCAGTACTTC. Translating it yields CSAPLHPGGEEGTTQYF.

This clonotype was observed at least ten times. The chain couples TRBV7-2 to TRBJ2-7; 10 bases map to TRBD1. The CDR3 has 15 residues. J was trimmed by 1 base and V by 6 bases; bases with no gene match: 6. The germline gives CDR1 SGHTA, CDR2 FQGNSA. Here the CDR3 reads CASSPGQGVSYEQYF. CDR3 nucleotides: TGTGCCAGCAGTCCTGGACAGGGGGTTTCCTACGAGCAGTACTTC.

The table lists this clonotype with a few counts. The chain carries TRBV7-9 and TRBJ2-1; possibly TRBD2 for D (5 bases). Germline loops: CDR1 SEHNR, CDR2 FQNEAQ (reference sequence). CDR3 length: 14 amino acids. Trimming left V 2 bases short and J 5 bases short, with 10 bases between. In DNA form, the CDR3 reads TGTGCCAGCAGCTTATTTTATAGCGACAATGAGCAGTTCTTC. It encodes CASSLFYSDNEQFF.